The source of this TCR beta chain is a study of tumor-infiltrating lymphocytes in primary liver carcinoma. Germline CDR1 reads MNHEY; CDR2 reads SVGAGI. The CDR3 consists of 16 residues. The V gene lost 5 bases and the J gene lost 3 bases, with 17 bases spanning the gap. Extraction of RNA together with DNA used 20-30 mg of unsorted bulk tissue. TCR beta cDNA was prepared out of around 460 ng total RNA by means of a constant-region primer. Employing slightly modified ARM-PCR, three nested multiplex PCR rounds were run, and these gave rise to the TCR beta libraries. With TRBV1-TRBV30 forward primers and a C-beta reverse primer, the first two PCR rounds were run for 9 to 10 cycles each. Each CDR3 protein gets one entry after TCRdb re-called the multiplex PCR reads with MiXCR. This table has some 180,000 distinct CDR3 sequences, around four fifths appearing once. As for this clonotype: Without the conserved terminal phenylalanine or tryptophan, this CDR3 likely stems from a read error.

The receptor comes from a man aged 40-49 years with primary liver carcinoma and hepatitis B virus infection. The chain links TRBV6-5 to TRBJ2-1; D might be TRBD2 (5 bases). The sequenced material came from tumor tissue from primary liver carcinoma. The CDR3 reads CASSLRTSGYYNEQFL. CDR3 nucleotide sequence: TGTGCCAGCAGTCTGCGGACCAGCGGCTACTACAATGAGCAGTTCTTA.